A single sample is the source of the 5 T cell receptor beta chains below, sequenced in a study of CD8 T cells in ankylosing spondylitis. TCRdb reanalysed the 5' RACE reads using MiXCR and keeps one entry per CDR3 protein. The repertoire holds roughly 150,000 distinct CDR3 sequences, with around a tenth as singletons. Material: blood, either unsorted or a sorted T cell fraction (not recorded which). These receptors all come from a female donor with ankylosing spondylitis or in good health (not recorded which).

This clonotype was counted between two and nine times. The chain couples TRBV5-4 to TRBJ1-2, with D possibly TRBD1 on 6 matching bases. The germline gives CDR1 SGHNT, CDR2 YYREEE (reference sequence). The V end was cut by 6 bases, the J end by 8 bases, with 14 bases between. This CDR3 has 12 amino acids. CDR3 nucleotide sequence: TGTGCCAGCAAGAAAGGGGGGGACGGCTACACCTTC. Translating it yields CASKKGGDGYTF. The entire variable domain, with the rest obtained from reference TRBV5-4 and TRBJ1-2, is as follows: ETGVTQSPTHLIKTRGQQVTLRCSSQSGHNTVSWYQQALGQGPQFIFQYYREEENGRGNFPPRFSGLQFPNYSSELNVNALELDDSALYLCASKKGGDGYTFGSGTRLTVV.

This chain connects TRBV7-9 to TRBJ2-2; D is ambiguous. Germline V gene data show CDR1 as SEHNR and CDR2 as FQNEAQ (reference sequence). This CDR3 has 12 amino acids. Trimming cost V 1 base and J 7 bases, with 4 bases left between them. In nucleotides, the CDR3 is TGTGCCAGCAGCTTAGAAAACGGGGAGCTGTTTTTT. This gives the protein CASSLENGELFF. Drawing the rest from reference TRBV7-9 and TRBJ2-2, the complete variable domain is DTGVSQNPRHKITKRGQNVTFRCDPISEHNRLYWYRQTLGQGPEFLTYFQNEAQLEKSRLLSDRFSAERPKGSFSTLEIQRTEQGDSAMYLCASSLENGELFFGEGSRLTVL.

This sequence joins TRBV12-3 or TRBV12-4 and TRBJ2-7; 13 bases align to TRBD2. The CDR3 sequence is 14 residues long. Germline trimming cut 9 bases from V and 0 bases from J; bases unmatched to any gene: 2. The CDR3 DNA reads TGTGCCAGTACTAGCGGGAGGGCCTCCTACGAGCAGTACTTC. It is translated as CASTSGRASYEQYF.

At least ten counts were recorded for this clonotype. V and J are TRBV28 and TRBJ2-7, with TRBD2 identical over 12 bases. Germline assignment: CDR1 MDHEN and CDR2 SYDVKM. J was trimmed by 2 bases and V by 4 bases; bases with no gene match: 0. There are 14 residues in the CDR3. The CDR3 nucleotides read TGTGCCAGCAGTTGGACTAGCGGGGCCTACGAGCAGTACTTC. Encoded protein: CASSWTSGAYEQYF.

This CDR3 reads CASSLGLAGEEDGTDTQYF. The DNA of the CDR3 is TGCGCCAGCAGCTTGGGACTAGCGGGAGAAGAGGACGGCACAGATACGCAGTATTTT. The V gene is TRBV5-1, the J gene TRBJ2-3; 12 nucleotides align to TRBD2. After removal of 0 bases from V and 1 base from J, the junction contained 9 bases not matched to a gene. The CDR3 runs 19 residues. Germline V gene sequence: CDR1 SGHRS, CDR2 YFSETQ.